This TCR beta chain was recovered during a study of T cell repertoires in cytomegalovirus infection. Whole-study context: It can be stated that public TCR beta signatures indicated CMV infection as well as a matching HLA type. Findings of the study overall: The cumulative frequency of public TCR beta families distinguished individuals who carried CMV together with the relevant HLA. CMV-specific TCR beta clonotypes restricted by HLA-C were the ones dominating the ex vivo response.

This clonotype turned up a few times. Antigen unknown. TCRdb reanalysed the reads using MiXCR and keeps one entry per CDR3 protein. The sample lists approximately 100,000 distinct CDR3 sequences, 23% occurring once. With V trimmed by 6 bases and J by 5 bases, 3 bases remained unmatched. The CDR3 is 13 amino acids. The origin of this receptor is a human donor in good health (CMV status not recorded). Some clones in this sample may be carry-over from other donors' samples. This chain connects TRBV12-3 or TRBV12-4 to TRBJ2-1; 8 bases match TRBD1. The sample consisted of CD8+ T cells from PBMCs. The CDR3 is CASSSDRDNEQFF. The CDR3 region has the DNA TGTGCCAGCAGCTCGGACAGGGACAATGAGCAGTTCTTC.